Listed here are 20 T cell receptor beta chains from one sample, sequenced in a study of CXCR3-negative and CXCR3-positive naive CD8 T cells. All TRB cDNA libraries came from 5' RACE performed with UMI labels. No DNA is given; TCRdb re-called the 5' RACE reads and lists each CDR3 protein once. This table holds some 5,400 distinct CDR3 sequences. No antigen is known for these receptors. Whole-study results and caveats: Comparison of naive cells showed more hydrophobic TRB CDR3s in CXCR3-positive than in CXCR3-negative naive cells.

Sequenced input: naive CXCR3+ CD8+ T cells from blood. The subset denotes: CD45RO-CCR7+CD27+CD95- naive CD8+ T cells expressing CXCR3 (TNR3+). The receptors originated from a human donor in good health. Some clones in this sample may be carry-over from other donors' samples.

The V and J genes are TRBV5-1 and TRBJ1-5; TCRdb selects TRBD1, and the lack of DNA leaves this call unchecked. CDR1 and CDR2 (germline): SGHRS, YFSETQ. The CDR3 covers 15 residues. The CDR3 region is CASSLGQGGNQPQHF.

Frequency places this clonotype as medium-sized. V is TRBV29-1 and J is TRBJ2-7; no DNA is available, so the TRBD2 call from TCRdb remains unchecked. Germline loops: CDR1 SQVTM, CDR2 ANQGSEA. This CDR3 is 15 amino acids long. The CDR3 here is CSVDVGLAGVFEQYF.

Considering frequency, this clonotype is medium-sized (0.01 to 0.1%). The chain carries TRBV29-1 and TRBJ2-1; TCRdb returns TRBD2, unconfirmable since there is no DNA. The CDR3 totals 15 residues. CDR1 is SQVTM, CDR2 ANQGSEA, per germline. The CDR3: CSVRGISGRDYEQFF.

According to its frequency, this clonotype is medium-sized. J is TRBJ2-1 and V is TRBV20-1; the D gene TCRdb calls, TRBD1, cannot be checked with no DNA. Germline CDR1 DFQATT, CDR2 SNEGSKA (reference sequence). This CDR3 contains 15 residues. The CDR3 here is CSAREGGADFDEQFF.

The chain links TRBV3-1 to TRBJ2-1; TCRdb calls TRBD2, which cannot be checked without DNA. This CDR3 is built from 20 residues. CDR1 is LGHDT, CDR2 YNNKEL, per germline (reference sequence). The CDR3 here is CASSQAAVLAGAHYYNEQFF.

The chain recombines TRBV6-5 with TRBJ2-1; absent DNA, TCRdb's TRBD2 call cannot be checked. Germline V gene lookup returns CDR1 MNHEY and CDR2 SVGAGI. There are 15 residues in the CDR3. CDR3 loop: CASSSGTSTYNEQFF.

Measured by frequency, this clonotype is medium-sized. V and J are TRBV13 and TRBJ1-1. The germline V gene encodes CDR1 PRHDT and CDR2 FYEKMQ (reference sequence). The CDR3 is 12 amino acids. The CDR3 region is CASSFKNTEAFF. The variable domain in full, completed from reference TRBV13 and TRBJ1-1, reads AAGVIQSPRHLIKEKRETATLKCYPIPRHDTVYWYQQGPGQDPQFLISFYEKMQSDKGSIPDRFSAQQFSDYHSELNMSSLELGDSALYFCASSFKNTEAFFGQGTRLTVV.

The chain couples TRBV10-3 to TRBJ2-5; the TRBD2 assignment by TCRdb is unverifiable without DNA. CDR3 size: 16 residues. Germline V gene lookup returns CDR1 ENHRY and CDR2 SYGVKD. The CDR3 is CAISGTSGRAAETQYF.

According to its frequency, this clonotype is medium-sized (0.01 to 0.1%). The J gene is TRBJ1-4, the V gene TRBV15. The CDR3 covers 14 residues. Per germline, CDR1 LNHNV and CDR2 YYDKDF (reference sequence). The CDR3 is CATQRGTADEKLFF. The full variable domain, completed using reference TRBV15 and TRBJ1-4, is DAMVIQNPRYQVTQFGKPVTLSCSQTLNHNVMYWYQQKSSQAPKLLFHYYDKDFNNEADTPDNFQSRRPNTSFCFLDIRSPGLGDTAMYLCATQRGTADEKLFFGSGTQLSVL.

J is TRBJ2-7 and V is TRBV7-9; TCRdb's D call of TRBD1 is untestable without DNA. CDR1 SEHNR and CDR2 FQNEAQ come from the germline V gene (reference sequence). This CDR3 is 15 amino acids long. This CDR3 is CASSFGTVYSYEQYF.

According to its frequency, this clonotype is medium-sized. V and J are TRBV2 and TRBJ2-7; TCRdb lists TRBD2, though no DNA is available to test this call. The CDR3 totals 14 residues. Germline values: CDR1 SNHLY, CDR2 FYNNEI. The CDR3 is CASSLPAGAYEQYF.

The chain is built from TRBV5-6 and TRBJ2-4; the TRBD1 assignment by TCRdb is unverifiable without DNA. This CDR3 region has 14 residues. Germline V lookup: CDR1 SGHDT, CDR2 YYEEEE. The CDR3 spells CASSSRVSKNIQYF.

By frequency, this clonotype is medium-sized (0.01 to 0.1%). The chain joins TRBV7-3 to TRBJ2-7; with no DNA, the TCRdb D assignment of TRBD2 cannot be verified. The CDR3 consists of 15 residues. The germline CDR1 and CDR2 sequences are SGHTA and FQGTGA. The CDR3 loop reads CASSLTSGGAYEQYF.

By frequency, this clonotype registers medium-sized (0.01 to 0.1%). The gene calls are TRBV15 and TRBJ1-5; TCRdb returns TRBD1, unconfirmable since there is no DNA. CDR1 and CDR2 (germline): LNHNV, YYDKDF (reference sequence). CDR3 length: 15 amino acids. CDR3: CATSPDRGRGQPQHF. The full variable domain, rest sourced from reference TRBV15 and TRBJ1-5, is DAMVIQNPRYQVTQFGKPVTLSCSQTLNHNVMYWYQQKSSQAPKLLFHYYDKDFNNEADTPDNFQSRRPNTSFCFLDIRSPGLGDTAMYLCATSPDRGRGQPQHFGDGTRLSIL.

The chain uses TRBV12-3 or TRBV12-4 and TRBJ2-5; TCRdb designates TRBD2, a call that cannot be tested without DNA. The CDR3 loop spans 13 amino acids. The CDR3 sequence: CASTWEPLETQYF.

The chain joins TRBV6-2 or TRBV6-3 to TRBJ2-5; no DNA is available, so the TRBD2 call from TCRdb remains unchecked. This CDR3 is 14 amino acids long. CDR1 MNHEY and CDR2 SVGEGT come from the germline V gene. The CDR3 region is CATLHRQGQETQYF.

This clonotype registers medium-sized (0.01 to 0.1%) by frequency. The chain uses TRBV29-1 and TRBJ1-1. This CDR3 spans 14 amino acids. CDR1 and CDR2 (germline): SQVTM, ANQGSEA. Here the CDR3 reads CSVEYRALNTEAFF.

In terms of frequency, this clonotype is medium-sized (0.01 to 0.1%). The chain couples TRBV27 to TRBJ2-1; TCRdb lists TRBD1, though no DNA is available to test this call. The CDR3 runs to 13 residues. Germline loops: CDR1 MNHEY, CDR2 SMNVEV (reference sequence). CDR3 residues: CASSSQGSNEQFF.

J is TRBJ2-7 and V is TRBV7-2; TCRdb indicates TRBD1, and absent DNA this call remains unverified. This CDR3 has 15 residues. The germline CDR1 and CDR2 sequences are SGHTA and FQGNSA. CDR3 loop: CASSFGQGLSYEQYF.

V and J are TRBV20-1 and TRBJ2-2; TCRdb outputs TRBD1, but without DNA this stays unchecked. Germline assignment: CDR1 DFQATT and CDR2 SNEGSKA (reference sequence). CDR3 length: 16 residues. CDR3 amino acids: CSARVGYRGNTGDLLF.